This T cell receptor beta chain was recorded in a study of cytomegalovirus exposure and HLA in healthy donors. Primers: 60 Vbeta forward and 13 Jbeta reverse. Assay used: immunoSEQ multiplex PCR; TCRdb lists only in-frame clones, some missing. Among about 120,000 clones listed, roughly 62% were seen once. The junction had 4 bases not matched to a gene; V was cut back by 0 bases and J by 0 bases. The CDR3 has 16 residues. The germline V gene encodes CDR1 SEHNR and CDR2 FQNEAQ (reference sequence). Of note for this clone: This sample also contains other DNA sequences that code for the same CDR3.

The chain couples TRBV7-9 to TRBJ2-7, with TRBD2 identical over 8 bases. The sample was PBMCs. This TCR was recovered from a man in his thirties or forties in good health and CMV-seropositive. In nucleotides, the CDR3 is TGTGCCAGCAGCTTAGCGCTAGCGGGTGGCTCCTACGAGCAGTACTTC. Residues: CASSLALAGGSYEQYF.